These T cell receptor beta chains were read from a single sample in a study of read filtering for tumor transcriptome and immune sequencing. One entry per CDR3 protein, called by TCRdb with MiXCR from the reads. The sample includes 40,000 or so distinct CDR3 sequences, roughly 13% of them seen just once. The sample was a population of CD138-negative cells sorted from bone marrow. Every receptor here comes from a donor at least 40 years old with multiple myeloma. Both conserved end residues are part of each CDR3. The order of the fields is D gene, clone size, V gene, J gene, CDR3 protein, CDR3 DNA. A D gene is named only where the DNA matches it firmly. A row's size may be missing; if present it is once, few, many or a size class.

d_call: TRBD2
clone_size: medium-sized
v_call: TRBV2
j_call: TRBJ2-1
cdr3_aa: CASRREGLGEQFF
cdr3_nt: TGTGCCAGCAGGCGGGAGGGCCTCGGAGAGCAGTTCTTC

d_call: NA
clone_size: many
v_call: TRBV10-3
j_call: TRBJ1-3
cdr3_aa: CAIFGGIGNTIYF
cdr3_nt: TGTGCCATCTTTGGGGGTATCGGAAACACCATATATTTT

d_call: NA
clone_size: many
v_call: TRBV28
j_call: TRBJ2-1
cdr3_aa: CASRLGNEQFF
cdr3_nt: TGTGCCAGCCGCTTGGGCAATGAGCAGTTCTTC

d_call: NA
clone_size: NA
v_call: TRBV5-6
j_call: TRBJ2-3
cdr3_aa: CASRHWTFTDTQYF
cdr3_nt: TGTGCCAGCAGACATTGGACATTCACAGATACGCAGTATTTT

d_call: NA
clone_size: few
v_call: TRBV5-3
j_call: TRBJ2-3
cdr3_aa: CARSPGTSKAPDTQYF
cdr3_nt: TGTGCCAGAAGCCCTGGGACTTCGAAGGCACCAGATACGCAGTATTTT

d_call: NA
clone_size: many
v_call: TRBV7-2
j_call: TRBJ2-2
cdr3_aa: CASSLGQTTGELFF
cdr3_nt: TGTGCCAGCAGCTTAGGGCAGACTACGGGGGAGCTGTTTTTT

d_call: TRBD2
clone_size: many
v_call: TRBV20-1
j_call: TRBJ2-3
cdr3_aa: CSAHPQAGAPDTQYF
cdr3_nt: TGCAGTGCCCACCCCCAGGCGGGAGCCCCAGATACGCAGTATTTT

d_call: TRBD1
clone_size: many
v_call: TRBV29-1
j_call: TRBJ2-5
cdr3_aa: CSVEEGTPGTAQETQYF
cdr3_nt: TGCAGCGTTGAAGAGGGCACCCCAGGGACAGCACAAGAGACCCAGTACTTC

d_call: TRBD2
clone_size: many
v_call: TRBV20-1
j_call: TRBJ2-1
cdr3_aa: CSARDPREGQKGEQFF
cdr3_nt: TGCAGTGCTAGAGATCCGAGGGAGGGCCAGAAAGGTGAGCAGTTCTTC

d_call: TRBD1
clone_size: NA
v_call: TRBV6-2/TRBV6-3
j_call: TRBJ1-5
cdr3_aa: CASRYGGGQSQPQHF
cdr3_nt: TGTGCCAGCAGATACGGAGGGGGCCAGTCACAGCCCCAGCATTTT

d_call: NA
clone_size: many
v_call: TRBV27
j_call: TRBJ2-2
cdr3_aa: CASKYRSTGELFF
cdr3_nt: TGTGCCAGCAAATACCGGTCAACCGGGGAGCTGTTTTTT

d_call: NA
clone_size: NA
v_call: TRBV6-6
j_call: TRBJ2-7
cdr3_aa: CASSWDTNYEQYF
cdr3_nt: TGTGCCAGCAGTTGGGACACCAACTACGAGCAGTACTTC

d_call: NA
clone_size: many
v_call: TRBV14
j_call: TRBJ2-5
cdr3_aa: CASSQPSGTQYF
cdr3_nt: TGTGCCAGCAGCCAACCCTCTGGGACCCAGTACTTC

d_call: NA
clone_size: NA
v_call: TRBV7-9
j_call: TRBJ2-5
cdr3_aa: CASSQPRGEAETQYF
cdr3_nt: TGTGCCAGCAGCCAACCGAGGGGAGAGGCTGAGACCCAGTACTTC

d_call: NA
clone_size: many
v_call: TRBV20-1
j_call: TRBJ2-3
cdr3_aa: CSCPGTARADTQYF
cdr3_nt: TGCAGTTGCCCAGGCACAGCCCGAGCAGATACGCAGTATTTT

d_call: NA
clone_size: many
v_call: TRBV30
j_call: TRBJ2-4
cdr3_aa: CAWSETAVQNIQYF
cdr3_nt: TGTGCCTGGAGTGAAACGGCGGTTCAAAACATTCAGTACTTC

d_call: NA
clone_size: many
v_call: TRBV28
j_call: TRBJ1-5
cdr3_aa: CASFGGSQPQHF
cdr3_nt: TGTGCCAGTTTCGGGGGGAGTCAGCCCCAGCACTTT

d_call: NA
clone_size: NA
v_call: TRBV12-3/TRBV12-4
j_call: TRBJ2-2
cdr3_aa: CASSPGTKNTGELFF
cdr3_nt: TGTGCCAGCAGCCCGGGAACGAAGAACACCGGGGAGCTGTTTTTT

d_call: NA
clone_size: many
v_call: TRBV2
j_call: TRBJ2-2
cdr3_aa: CASREDQGELFF
cdr3_nt: TGTGCCAGCAGAGAAGACCAGGGGGAGCTGTTTTTT

d_call: NA
clone_size: many
v_call: TRBV6-2/TRBV6-3
j_call: TRBJ2-7
cdr3_aa: CASSYGGAEQYF
cdr3_nt: TGTGCCAGCAGTTACGGGGGAGCGGAGCAGTACTTC

d_call: NA
clone_size: many
v_call: TRBV3-1
j_call: TRBJ2-7
cdr3_aa: CASSQALYEQYF
cdr3_nt: TGTGCCAGCAGCCAGGCCCTCTACGAGCAGTACTTC

d_call: NA
clone_size: many
v_call: TRBV6-2/TRBV6-3
j_call: TRBJ2-7
cdr3_aa: CASSYRGKLHEQYF
cdr3_nt: TGTGCCAGCAGTTACCGCGGGAAACTTCACGAGCAGTACTTC

d_call: NA
clone_size: many
v_call: TRBV12-3/TRBV12-4
j_call: TRBJ2-1
cdr3_aa: CASGEGEQGLKNEQFF
cdr3_nt: TGTGCCAGCGGAGAAGGTGAACAGGGACTAAAAAATGAGCAGTTCTTC

d_call: NA
clone_size: many
v_call: TRBV20-1
j_call: TRBJ1-2
cdr3_aa: CSARESGSYGYTF
cdr3_nt: TGCAGTGCTAGGGAGTCAGGAAGCTATGGCTACACCTTC

d_call: TRBD2
clone_size: NA
v_call: TRBV9
j_call: TRBJ2-1
cdr3_aa: CACSVGLAWNERFF
cdr3_nt: TGTGCCTGCAGCGTCGGACTAGCTTGGAATGAGCGGTTCTTC

d_call: TRBD1
clone_size: many
v_call: TRBV20-1
j_call: TRBJ2-2
cdr3_aa: CSARDIARGHTGELFF
cdr3_nt: TGCAGTGCTAGAGATATAGCCAGGGGGCACACCGGGGAGCTGTTTTTT

d_call: NA
clone_size: many
v_call: TRBV5-1
j_call: TRBJ2-1
cdr3_aa: CASSLHTGSYNEQFF
cdr3_nt: TGCGCCAGCAGCTTGCATACCGGCTCCTACAATGAGCAGTTCTTC

d_call: TRBD2
clone_size: NA
v_call: TRBV24-1
j_call: TRBJ2-7
cdr3_aa: CATGNSYPGLAGYYEQYF
cdr3_nt: TGTGCCACCGGAAACAGCTACCCGGGACTAGCGGGATACTACGAGCAGTACTTC

d_call: TRBD2
clone_size: many
v_call: TRBV3-1
j_call: TRBJ2-3
cdr3_aa: CASSQETPWREKGRDTQYF
cdr3_nt: TGTGCCAGCAGCCAAGAAACACCTTGGCGGGAGAAGGGAAGAGATACGCAGTATTTT

d_call: NA
clone_size: few
v_call: TRBV7-2
j_call: TRBJ1-3
cdr3_aa: CASSSDPWGPGNTIYF
cdr3_nt: TGTGCCAGCAGCTCAGATCCATGGGGGCCTGGAAACACCATATATTTT

d_call: NA
clone_size: many
v_call: TRBV6-6
j_call: TRBJ2-5
cdr3_aa: CASSRDPRSLQETQYF
cdr3_nt: TGTGCCAGCAGTCGGGACCCCCGGAGCCTCCAAGAGACCCAGTACTTC

d_call: NA
clone_size: many
v_call: TRBV20-1
j_call: TRBJ2-5
cdr3_aa: CSAVGSSRETQYF
cdr3_nt: TGCAGTGCCGTCGGCTCTTCAAGAGAGACCCAGTACTTC

d_call: TRBD2
clone_size: medium-sized
v_call: TRBV28
j_call: TRBJ2-2
cdr3_aa: CDTRAEAGGPNTGELFF
cdr3_nt: TGTGACACAAGGGCGGAAGCGGGAGGACCGAACACCGGGGAGCTGTTTTTT

d_call: NA
clone_size: many
v_call: TRBV3-1
j_call: TRBJ1-5
cdr3_aa: CASSLGTPSNQPQHF
cdr3_nt: TGTGCCAGCAGCCTCGGGACACCCAGCAATCAGCCCCAGCATTTT

d_call: NA
clone_size: few
v_call: TRBV6-2/TRBV6-3
j_call: TRBJ2-5
cdr3_aa: CASSSREQETQYF
cdr3_nt: TGTGCCAGCAGTTCCCGGGAACAAGAGACCCAGTACTTC

d_call: TRBD2
clone_size: many
v_call: TRBV20-1
j_call: TRBJ2-7
cdr3_aa: CSARGTSGGIYEQYF
cdr3_nt: TGCAGTGCTAGAGGGACTAGCGGGGGGATCTACGAGCAGTACTTC

d_call: NA
clone_size: many
v_call: TRBV6-5
j_call: TRBJ2-1
cdr3_aa: CASRPPGSRNEQFF
cdr3_nt: TGTGCCAGCAGACCCCCTGGTAGCCGGAATGAGCAGTTCTTC

d_call: NA
clone_size: many
v_call: TRBV18
j_call: TRBJ2-7
cdr3_aa: CASSPDGAYEQYF
cdr3_nt: TGTGCCAGCTCACCGGACGGAGCCTACGAGCAGTACTTC

d_call: NA
clone_size: many
v_call: TRBV7-2
j_call: TRBJ2-3
cdr3_aa: CASSLAGTRATDTQYF
cdr3_nt: TGTGCCAGCAGCTTAGCGGGGACAAGGGCCACAGATACGCAGTATTTT

d_call: TRBD2
clone_size: many
v_call: TRBV20-1
j_call: TRBJ2-3
cdr3_aa: CSASQLRLAGGFTDTQYF
cdr3_nt: TGCAGTGCTAGCCAACTAAGACTAGCGGGAGGGTTCACAGATACGCAGTATTTT

d_call: TRBD2
clone_size: many
v_call: TRBV6-5
j_call: TRBJ2-1
cdr3_aa: CASRSLSGGYNEQFF
cdr3_nt: TGTGCCAGCAGGAGCCTTAGCGGGGGCTACAATGAGCAGTTCTTC

d_call: NA
clone_size: many
v_call: TRBV5-5
j_call: TRBJ2-1
cdr3_aa: CASTSHYNEQFF
cdr3_nt: TGTGCCAGCACCTCCCACTACAATGAGCAGTTCTTC

d_call: TRBD1
clone_size: few
v_call: TRBV6-1
j_call: TRBJ2-2
cdr3_aa: CASAGTGHTGELFF
cdr3_nt: TGTGCCAGCGCAGGGACAGGGCACACCGGGGAGCTGTTTTTT

d_call: NA
clone_size: few
v_call: TRBV28
j_call: TRBJ1-2
cdr3_aa: CASSPLGQGEDYGYTF
cdr3_nt: TGTGCCAGCAGTCCTTTAGGGCAGGGAGAAGACTATGGCTACACCTTC

d_call: NA
clone_size: many
v_call: TRBV7-9
j_call: TRBJ2-1
cdr3_aa: CASSPGANNEQFF
cdr3_nt: TGTGCCAGCAGCCCGGGGGCGAACAATGAGCAGTTCTTC

d_call: TRBD2
clone_size: many
v_call: TRBV20-1
j_call: TRBJ2-7
cdr3_aa: CSARGTSGRQAYEQYF
cdr3_nt: TGCAGTGCTAGAGGGACTAGCGGGAGGCAAGCCTACGAGCAGTACTTC